This T cell receptor (beta chain) derives from a study of T-cell reconstitution after alpha-beta-depleted transplantation in children. Points from the study as a whole: The study traced high day-60 TCRbeta diversity in some patients to surviving recipient T cells and thymic progenitors. When one year had passed after transplant, most T-cell counts and diversity came from newly produced T cells. The origin of alpha-beta T cells about two months after transplant was reportedly several hundred expanded graft clones.

For this clonotype: As yet, its antigen is unknown.

This CDR3 spans 14 amino acids. Trimming took off 2 bases at V and 7 bases at J, with 12 bases between the two ends. CDR1 is MNHEY and CDR2 is SMNVEV in the germline V gene (reference sequence). Unique molecular identifiers featured in how the TCRbeta library was prepared. Using its own MiXCR run on the PCR reads, TCRdb lists one record per CDR3 protein. The table shows hundreds of thousands of distinct CDR3 sequences, with under 15% occurring only once. The origin of this receptor is a male patient younger than 18 who had a stem cell transplant for acute myeloid leukemia, so the T cells may come from the graft donor. The chain is built from TRBV27 and TRBJ1-5; a weak D match, TRBD1 (5 bases). The source was PBMCs, mostly from graft donor cells, collected 360 days after TCRalphabeta/CD19-depleted stem cell transplant. The CDR3 DNA reads as TGTGCCAGCAGTTTAATGGGGGGTTGGCAGCCCCAGCATTTT. Translation: CASSLMGGWQPQHF.